One and the same sample provided the 12 T cell receptor beta chains below, sequenced in a study of STAT5B mutations in CD4+ large granular lymphocyte leukemia. Some clones are missing from TCRdb's copy, which holds only in-frame ones; the method was immunoSEQ multiplex PCR. The table includes roughly 5,900 clones, 77% detected once. The sample consisted of PBMCs. These receptor sequences come from a man older than 75 with CD4+ T-cell large granular lymphocyte leukemia.

The table lists this clone with a few counts. This sequence joins TRBV7-2 and TRBJ2-7; D is uncertain. Trimming shortened V by 2 bases and J by 4 bases, and 6 bases separated the two germline ends. CDR1 SGHTA and CDR2 FQGNSA come from the germline V gene. CDR3 size: 12 residues. The CDR3: CASSLWGYEQYF. The DNA for the CDR3 is TGTGCCAGCAGCTTATGGGGATACGAGCAGTACTTC.

This clone was seen once. The junction shows a germline mismatch at one end, possibly a read error. The V gene is TRBV5-6, the J gene TRBJ1-4; tentatively, D is TRBD1 (5 bases). Germline CDR1 reads SGHDT; CDR2 reads YYEEEE. CDR3 length: 13 residues. Here the CDR3 reads CASSWGRIQKLFF. CDR3 DNA sequence: TGTGCCAGCAGCTGGGGACGGATCCAAAAGCTGTTTTTT.

The chain recombines TRBV15 with TRBJ1-2; a weak D match, TRBD1 (5 bases). This CDR3 region has 15 residues. Trimming left V 0 bases short and J 6 bases short, with 14 bases between. Germline-derived CDR1 and CDR2 are LNHNV and YYDKDF (reference sequence). The CDR3 is CATSREGGRSDGYTF. CDR3 bases: TGTGCCACCAGCAGAGAGGGGGGTAGATCAGATGGCTACACCTTC.

The chain couples TRBV5-1 to TRBJ1-1; D is unclear. The CDR3 runs 15 residues. V was cut by 6 bases and J by 5 bases, with 20 bases left in between. The germline CDR1 and CDR2 sequences are SGHRS and YFSETQ. As DNA, the CDR3 is TGCGCCAGCAAGGAGGAAAGGGATGTTCGTACTGAAGCTTTCTTT. Amino acid sequence: CASKEERDVRTEAFF.

The chain links TRBV9 to TRBJ2-1, with 9 bases aligning to TRBD2. The junction had 5 bases not matched to a gene; V was cut back by 0 bases and J by 4 bases. The CDR3 is made up of 16 amino acids. Germline V gene sequence: CDR1 SGDLS, CDR2 YYNGEE. Here the CDR3 reads CASSVGERGVYNEQFF. The CDR3 coding sequence is TGTGCCAGCAGCGTAGGGGAGCGGGGGGTATACAATGAGCAGTTCTTC.

The V gene is TRBV13, the J gene TRBJ2-7; D is unresolved. The germline V gene has CDR1 PRHDT and CDR2 FYEKMQ (reference sequence). This CDR3 contains 13 residues. Trimming cost V 3 bases and J 2 bases, with 8 bases left between them. The CDR3 DNA sequence: TGTGCCAGCAGCTTGGGTCCCACCTACGAGCAGTACTTC. Protein sequence: CASSLGPTYEQYF.

The chain carries TRBV12-5 and TRBJ2-1; D call uncertain. Trimming removed 1 base at V and 4 bases at J, with 5 bases between. This CDR3 comprises 13 residues. Germline V CDR1 and CDR2: LGHNT, FRNRAP. The DNA of the CDR3 is TGTGCTAGTGGTTTGGGGGCGTACAATGAGCAGTTCTTC. This codes for CASGLGAYNEQFF.

The J gene is TRBJ2-1, the V gene TRBV7-8; perhaps TRBD2 as D (6 bases). The V and J ends lost 2 bases and 2 bases respectively, with 13 bases between them. Germline V gene lookup returns CDR1 SGHVS and CDR2 FQNEAQ. The CDR3 sequence is 16 residues long. CDR3 nucleotides: TGTGCCAGCAGCTTAAGGGGCGGGGTTACCTACAATGAGCAGTTCTTC. Translating gives CASSLRGGVTYNEQFF.

The chain joins TRBV7-8 to TRBJ2-7, with 7 bases matching TRBD1. The CDR3 runs 19 residues. CDR1 and CDR2 (germline): SGHVS, FQNEAQ. After removal of 4 bases from V and 1 base from J, the junction contained 19 bases not matched to a gene. Here the CDR3 reads CASSSPAESARQGSYEQYF. CDR3 nucleotide sequence: TGTGCCAGCAGCTCCCCCGCGGAGTCTGCGCGACAGGGTTCCTACGAGCAGTACTTC.

Only a few counts were recorded for this clone. The rearrangement joins TRBV7-3 to TRBJ2-1; D may be TRBD2 (6 bases). The ends were cut back, 3 bases at V and 2 bases at J, with 11 bases in the middle. CDR1 SGHTA and CDR2 FQGTGA come from the germline V gene. The CDR3 totals 15 residues. The CDR3 coding sequence is TGTGCCAGCAGCTTTGGGTCGGGGGCCTACAATGAGCAGTTCTTC. Amino acid sequence: CASSFGSGAYNEQFF.

The chain is built from TRBV11-3 and TRBJ2-7, with D unresolved. This CDR3 contains 13 residues. Deletions cut 5 bases from V and 3 bases from J, with 11 bases between. Looked up from germline, CDR1 is SGHNT and CDR2 is YENEEA. CDR3 in DNA: TGTGCCAGCAGCATGGGCTACGGCTACGAGCAGTACTTC. Amino acid sequence: CASSMGYGYEQYF.

The chain is built from TRBV9 and TRBJ2-5, with TRBD1 matching 11 bases. This CDR3 has 16 residues. Germline loops: CDR1 SGDLS, CDR2 YYNGEE. J gave up 0 bases and V 3 bases, and 4 bases lay outside the gene matches. In DNA form, the CDR3 reads TGTGCCAGCAGCGCCGGACAGGGGGCAAACCAAGAGACCCAGTACTTC. It encodes CASSAGQGANQETQYF.